A single sample gave rise to the 28 T cell receptor beta chains below, sequenced in a study of post-analysis software for immune sequencing data. Broader study findings: About five TRBV segments appeared more often in patients than in controls, and TRBV5-6, TRBV5-1 and TRBV20-1 were among these.

Unique molecular identifiers were present in the TCR beta cDNA libraries. TCRdb passed the PCR reads through MiXCR, listing each CDR3 protein once. In the table there are around 700,000 distinct CDR3 sequences, over 45% of which are singletons. Antigen specificity for these receptors is unknown. Sequenced sample: blood. The receptors derive from a girl aged 2 to 10 with multiple sclerosis.

J is TRBJ2-6 and V is TRBV4-3; TRBD2 might be the D (6 bases). Germline V gene lookup returns CDR1 LGHNA and CDR2 YSLEER. Trimming shortened V by 0 bases and J by 1 base, and 10 bases separated the two germline ends. The CDR3 extends over 17 amino acids. The CDR3 protein is CASSQEAGTSGANVLTF. The CDR3 coding sequence is TGCGCCAGCAGCCAAGAGGCCGGGACTTCTGGGGCCAACGTCCTGACTTTC.

In its sample, this clonotype was seen once. This chain links TRBV9 with TRBJ2-5; a possible D gene is TRBD2 (6 bases). The DNA end favors TRBJ2-4, so the J call may be wrong. This CDR3 has 13 residues. Germline CDR1 is SGDLS and CDR2 is YYNGEE. The CDR3 nucleotides read TGTGCCAGCAGCCCATCGGGAGAGAACATTCAGTACTTC. Translation: CASSPSGENIQYF.

The chain has TRBV3-1 and TRBJ2-3, with TRBD2 matching 11 bases. The CDR3 runs 13 residues. Per germline, CDR1 LGHDT and CDR2 YNNKEL (reference sequence). Trimming took 4 bases from V and 13 from J; bases not matched to a gene: 7. CDR3 amino acids: CASSRLAGSQKYF. The CDR3 region has the DNA TGTGCCAGCAGCCGACTAGCGGGGTCCCAAAAGTATTTT.

The V call is TRBV3-1, the J call TRBJ1-5; D ambiguous. The CDR3 spans 13 residues. Deletions cut 8 bases from V and 4 bases from J, with 12 bases between. Per the germline V gene, CDR1 is LGHDT and CDR2 is YNNKEL (reference sequence). The CDR3 region has the DNA TGTGCCAGCCCCTTTCCCATTAATCAGCCCCAGCATTTT. The encoded protein is CASPFPINQPQHF. Full variable domain (missing parts from reference TRBV3-1 and TRBJ1-5): DTAVSQTPKYLVTQMGNDKSIKCEQNLGHDTMYWYKQDSKKFLKIMFSYNNKELIINETVPNRFSPKSPDKAHLNLHINSLELGDSAVYFCASPFPINQPQHFGDGTRLSIL.

This clonotype was seen a few times. The chain recombines TRBV6-5 with TRBJ1-2; 8 bases are a match to TRBD1. In germline, CDR1 is MNHEY, CDR2 SVGAGI. With 6 bases clipped from V and 2 bases from J, the junction kept 5 bases outside the gene matches. The CDR3 length is 14 residues. CDR3 DNA: TGTGCCAGCAGGTTCACAGGGGGAAACTATGGCTACACCTTC. Protein sequence: CASRFTGGNYGYTF.

This clonotype came up a few times. J is TRBJ2-7 and V is TRBV20-1; unclear D gene. Trimming stripped 3 bases from V and 4 bases from J, with 13 bases between. The CDR3 spans 13 residues. CDR1 and CDR2 (germline): DFQATT, SNEGSKA (reference sequence). CDR3 sequence reads: CSARGRSGYEQYF. CDR3 sequence (DNA): TGCAGTGCTAGGGGCAGGTCCGGGTACGAGCAGTACTTC.

This sequence joins TRBV2 and TRBJ2-3; 12 bases are shared with TRBD2. V shed 6 bases and J 9 bases; nucleotides not matched to a gene: 10. Germline V gene lookup returns CDR1 SNHLY and CDR2 FYNNEI. This CDR3 spans 15 amino acids. In DNA form, the CDR3 reads TGTGCCAGCAGAGCTAGCGGGGGGGCCAGGAGGACGCAGTATTTT. It is translated as CASRASGGARRTQYF.

This chain connects TRBV29-1 to TRBJ2-6; 7 bases agree with TRBD2. This CDR3 has 18 amino acids. Per the germline V gene, CDR1 is SQVTM and CDR2 is ANQGSEA. V shed 3 bases and J 2 bases; nucleotides not matched to a gene: 13. DNA of the CDR3: TGCAGCGTTGAGATTTATAGGCAGGGAGGGGCTGGGGCCAACGTCCTGACTTTC. It specifies CSVEIYRQGGAGANVLTF.

The rearrangement uses TRBV5-1 and TRBJ2-1, with a weak D call TRBD1 (5 bases). This CDR3 spans 14 amino acids. The V end lost 0 bases, the J end lost 7 bases, and 11 bases lay between the germline ends. Per germline, CDR1 SGHRS and CDR2 YFSETQ. The CDR3: CASSLGGSRNEQFF. DNA for the CDR3: TGCGCCAGCAGCTTGGGGGGCTCTCGGAATGAGCAGTTCTTC.

V usage is TRBV29-1 and J usage is TRBJ2-1; 13 bases line up with TRBD2. The germline V gene has CDR1 SQVTM and CDR2 ANQGSEA. This CDR3 has 17 amino acids. V shed 1 base, J shed 1 base, and the junction held 4 bases outside the gene matches. The CDR3 region has the DNA TGCAGCGTTGAAGGCGGACTAGCGGGGGCATCCTACAATGAGCAGTTCTTC. It yields the protein CSVEGGLAGASYNEQFF.

The chain has TRBV12-3 or TRBV12-4 and TRBJ2-3; TRBD1 matches at 7 bases. Germline trimming cut 5 bases from V and 5 bases from J; bases unmatched to any gene: 7. The CDR3 length is 14 residues. CDR3 protein: CASSRTGEGDTQYF. For the CDR3, the DNA is TGTGCCAGCAGTAGGACAGGTGAAGGAGATACGCAGTATTTT.

At least ten counts were recorded for this clonotype. The chain is built from TRBV9 and TRBJ2-2; 7 bases are a match to TRBD1. The CDR3 is 18 residues long. Losses at the gene ends were 4 bases for V and 8 bases for J; bases not matched to a gene: 20. The germline V gene has CDR1 SGDLS and CDR2 YYNGEE. The CDR3, as DNA: TGTGCCAGCAGCCCAAGTGCCACAGGGGTCGGTTACCCGGGGGAGCTGTTTTTT. Amino acids: CASSPSATGVGYPGELFF.

V usage is TRBV29-1 and J usage is TRBJ2-3; possibly TRBD1 for D (5 bases). The CDR3 totals 16 residues. Looked up from germline, CDR1 is SQVTM and CDR2 is ANQGSEA. Trimming took 4 bases from V and 2 from J, leaving 19 bases between them. The CDR3 DNA sequence: TGCAGCGTTGTTCGGAACAGGTCCCACTACACAGATACGCAGTATTTT. Translated: CSVVRNRSHYTDTQYF.

CDR3 protein: CSARMTGNVGGYTF. CDR3 nucleotides: TGCAGTGCTAGGATGACAGGGAATGTGGGTGGCTACACCTTC. The rearrangement uses TRBV20-1 and TRBJ1-2, with 7 bases aligning to TRBD1. Germline V gene data show CDR1 as DFQATT and CDR2 as SNEGSKA (reference sequence). With V trimmed by 3 bases and J by 7 bases, 11 bases remained unmatched. This CDR3 comprises 14 residues.

The chain has TRBV5-1 and TRBJ2-1; D unclear. Germline lookup yields CDR1 SGHRS and CDR2 YFSETQ. Trimming cost V 4 bases and J 2 bases, with 10 bases left between them. The CDR3 loop spans 14 amino acids. The CDR3 reads CASSPVRPYNEQFF. DNA of the CDR3: TGCGCCAGCAGCCCGGTAAGGCCCTACAATGAGCAGTTCTTC.

The chain uses TRBV7-2 and TRBJ1-2; weak D call: TRBD1 (5 bases). The CDR3 runs to 15 residues. Trimming left V 1 base short and J 2 bases short, with 11 bases between. Germline CDR1 and CDR2: SGHTA and FQGNSA. The CDR3 loop reads CASSLELGLNYGYTF. In DNA form, the CDR3 reads TGTGCCAGCAGCTTAGAACTGGGGCTCAACTATGGCTACACCTTC.

This chain joins TRBV7-9 and TRBJ2-5, with D unclear. The DNA end is more similar to TRBJ2-7, so the J call may be wrong. The CDR3 is 14 residues long. Germline values: CDR1 SEHNR, CDR2 FQNEAQ (reference sequence). CDR3 amino acids: CASSLEAELREQYF. CDR3 DNA: TGTGCCAGCAGCTTAGAGGCCGAGCTCCGCGAGCAGTACTTC.

This clonotype was seen a single time. The CDR3 bases are TGTGCCAGCAGTTACTTCGCGACAGCAGCAGATACGCAGTATTTT. It codes for CASSYFATAADTQYF. The chain links TRBV6-6 to TRBJ2-3; D possibly corresponds to TRBD1 (5 bases). V shed 1 base and J shed 4 bases, with 12 bases lying between them. The CDR3 runs to 15 residues. The germline V gene encodes CDR1 MNHNY and CDR2 SVGAGI (reference sequence).

The chain carries TRBV7-8 and TRBJ2-1; D may be TRBD2 (5 bases). V was trimmed by 2 bases and J by 0 bases, leaving 11 bases between them. Per the germline V gene, CDR1 is SGHVS and CDR2 is FQNEAQ. This CDR3 spans 16 amino acids. The CDR3 here is CASSLHGIGSYNEQFF. The CDR3 DNA reads TGTGCCAGCAGCTTACACGGGATTGGCTCCTACAATGAGCAGTTCTTC.

The V call is TRBV24-1, the J call TRBJ2-3, with TRBD1 as a possible D gene (5 bases). The V gene lost 3 bases and the J gene lost 0 bases, with 12 bases spanning the gap. Germline lookup yields CDR1 KGHDR and CDR2 SFDVKD. This CDR3 has 16 amino acids. The CDR3 bases are TGTGCCACCAGTGATGCCCAGGGTACTAGCACAGATACGCAGTATTTT. Translation gives CATSDAQGTSTDTQYF.

This clonotype was recorded a few times. The genes are TRBV3-1 and TRBJ2-7, with TRBD2 matching over 7 bases. Trimming cost V 4 bases and J 1 base; bases outside gene matches: 4. Germline V gives CDR1 LGHDT, CDR2 YNNKEL (reference sequence). This CDR3 has 14 amino acids. DNA of the CDR3: TGTGCCAGCAGCCGCATACTAGCGTCCTACGAGCAGTACTTC. Protein product: CASSRILASYEQYF.

The CDR3 DNA reads as TGCGCCAGCAGCCCGGCCTTCAGGGGGGCGGAGACCCAGTACTTC. It is translated as CASSPAFRGAETQYF. The chain employs TRBV5-1 and TRBJ2-7; maybe TRBD1 (7 bases). The DNA end is more similar to TRBJ2-5, so the J call may be wrong. The germline V gene has CDR1 SGHRS and CDR2 YFSETQ. The CDR3 runs to 15 residues.

The chain combines TRBV5-1 with TRBJ2-1; TRBD2 might be the D (7 bases). Trimming stripped 0 bases from V and 10 bases from J, with 14 bases between. The CDR3 runs 14 residues. The germline gives CDR1 SGHRS, CDR2 YFSETQ. CDR3 region: CASSLGGGGREQFF. The CDR3 bases are TGCGCCAGCAGCTTGGGCGGGGGCGGTCGGGAGCAGTTCTTC.

In this sample, this clonotype turned up once. The chain uses TRBV11-2 and TRBJ2-5; D gene ambiguous. This CDR3 comprises 12 residues. Looked up from germline, CDR1 is SGHAT and CDR2 is FQNNGV. V lost 6 bases to trimming and J lost 4 bases, with 9 bases between them. CDR3 loop: CASRQLGETQYF. CDR3 DNA sequence: TGTGCCAGCAGACAACTCGGAGAGACCCAGTACTTC.

The genes are TRBV12-3 or TRBV12-4 and TRBJ1-6; no clear D gene. The CDR3 has 16 residues. Trimming removed 5 bases at V and 4 bases at J, with 15 bases between. The CDR3 coding sequence is TGTGCCAGCAGTCGTCGGGAAGTCGGTTATAATTCACCCCTCCACTTT. This sequence encodes CASSRREVGYNSPLHF.

The gene calls are TRBV20-1 and TRBJ2-3; TRBD2 agrees at 8 bases. The trim removed 2 bases at V and 2 bases at J, leaving 9 bases unmatched. Per the germline V gene, CDR1 is DFQATT and CDR2 is SNEGSKA (reference sequence). This CDR3 region has 16 residues. The CDR3 sequence is CSARIVAGRVTDTQYF. In nucleotides, the CDR3 is TGCAGTGCTAGAATCGTAGCGGGGAGAGTCACAGATACGCAGTATTTT.

The table lists this clonotype with a few counts. This chain joins TRBV2 and TRBJ2-3, with unresolved D. CDR1 and CDR2 (germline): SNHLY, FYNNEI. Trimming took 2 bases from V and 2 from J, leaving 5 bases between them. The CDR3 has 13 residues. The CDR3 DNA reads TGTGCCAGCAGTGAACCCAACACAGATACGCAGTATTTT. Translated: CASSEPNTDTQYF. The full variable domain, in which reference TRBV2 and TRBJ2-3 provide the parts outside the CDR3, is EPEVTQTPSHQVTQMGQEVILRCVPISNHLYFYWYRQILGQKVEFLVSFYNNEISEKSEIFDDQFSVERPDGSNFTLKIRSTKLEDSAMYFCASSEPNTDTQYFGPGTRLTVL.

This clonotype was seen a few times. The rearrangement links TRBV29-1 to TRBJ1-2; weak D call: TRBD1 (5 bases). The CDR3 length is 13 residues. CDR1 and CDR2 (germline): SQVTM, ANQGSEA. The ends were cut back, 4 bases at V and 4 bases at J, with 13 bases in the middle. The CDR3 is CSVVDGASYGYTF. Here the CDR3 DNA reads TGCAGCGTTGTTGACGGGGCAAGCTATGGCTACACCTTC.